This T cell receptor (beta chain) emerged from a study of T cell changes during pregnancy in multiple sclerosis. The repertoire was sequenced with immunoSEQ multiplex PCR; TCRdb's copy has only in-frame clones and lacks some. The sample shows approximately 57,000 clones, 92% of them seen only once. Trimming took 5 bases from V and 2 from J, leaving 13 bases between them. The CDR3 consists of 15 residues. CDR1 is SGHTA and CDR2 is FQGTGA in the germline V gene. The sample consisted of CD4+ T cells from peripheral blood mononuclear cells, taken in the second trimester of pregnancy. The TCR originated in a female donor with multiple sclerosis, enrolled in a pregnancy study. V usage is TRBV7-3 and J usage is TRBJ2-1, with a weak D call TRBD2 (5 bases). The CDR3 bases are TGTGCCAGCAGCCCCAGCGGAGCCGCCTACAATGAGCAGTTCTTC. Amino acid sequence: CASSPSGAAYNEQFF.